This paragraph reports one T cell receptor beta chain. Its binding antigen is unknown. One base away there is no much larger clone; base qualities are not given. The sample is drawn from a study of shared clonotypes between healthy human individuals (dated by TCRdb to about 2020). Background for the entire study: The cohort included three men and a couple of women between 18 and 49 years of age. For each donor, three plates each were used for CD4 naive and CD4 memory, two plates were used for CD8 naive, and one plate was used for CD8 memory. Blood TCR repertoires of roughly five healthy adults were deeply sequenced to estimate repertoire size and the extent of clonotype sharing between individuals. Different laboratories and diverse techniques were used to prepare libraries and sequence TCR repertoires, to increase sequencing depth and limit assay-specific biases. Per donor, leukapheresis produced somewhere between about 0.8 and 9.5 billion PBMCs. What the work shows at the level of the full study, not this receptor alone: Based on pairwise subsampling, the degree of clonotype sharing among donors was expected to be affected by sequencing depth. Sampling was restricted to blood, and TCR repertoires in tissue are likely to differ from TCR repertoires in blood. Because the study included only a small number of donors, the genetic and exposure-history diversity represented was limited. Rarefaction of sorted-subset datasets indicated incomplete sequencing despite the large sequencing depth. Roughly 5% of naive CD4, 3.5% of naive CD8, roughly 2.4% of memory CD4, and 0.4% of memory CD8 clonotypes were shared across several donors. Compared with non-shared clonotypes, clonotypes shared by all four sorted-subset donors had higher generation probabilities. Naive subsets generally had larger estimated clonotype richness than memory subsets did.

Using the deep immunoSEQ assay, multiplex PCR amplified TCR CDR3 regions from genomic DNA. Genomic DNA extracted from each cell subset was distributed evenly over all wells of several immunoSEQ 96-well plates, and each plate served as one replicate. For sorted subsets, 150 to 250 ng of genomic DNA, equivalent to tens of thousands of T cell genomes, went into each replicate PCR. The purified libraries were quantified using a Qubit 3.0 fluorometer, sized with a Bioanalyzer 2100, and then quantified again using the KAPA Library Quantification kit. Each immunoSEQ 96-well plate was sequenced on its own single-read 150-cycle Illumina NextSeq 550 flow cell. Under the source paper's analysis protocol: Because the immunoSEQ output held only junctional sequences and lacked quality scores, the filtering could not match the filtering applied to full-length reads. Sequences were annotated with PyIR, a Python wrapper for IgBLAST v1.9, and V/J genes and CDR3 were assigned using IMGT germline references. Any read was removed if the V/J assignment was weak (E-value above 1e-6), the CDR3 was missing, or the read contained stop codons, out-of-frame junctions, or ambiguous translated residues. V3J clonotypes were defined as sequences sharing the same inferred V gene, J gene, and CDR3 amino acid sequence. The percentage overlap between two repertoires was calculated by dividing the number of shared unique clonotypes by the size of the smaller repertoire. Three approaches were used to assess repertoire richness: RTK rarefaction, the Chao1 estimator, and Recon v2.1 estimates of unobserved clonotypes. For all TCRbeta clonotypes obtained by the gDNA method from a few donors, generation probabilities were computed with OLGA. Held by TCRdb, this immuneACCESS table contains in-frame sequences only and omits some clones. Under half of the omission traces to an unresolved V gene where checked; the cause of the rest is unknown. V and J calls plus clone size are reproduced from that table; the DNA served to infer D and trimming. The table for this sample lists over 1.5 million clones; approximately 98% of them were counted only once. Approximately 0.45% of the sample is taken by the ten largest.

Sequences SQVTM (CDR1) and ANQGSEA (CDR2) are obtained from the germline V gene. The CDR3 runs 13 amino acids, cysteine and phenylalanine included. Only CDR3 DNA remains: 39 bases, in frame from the first base. Donors were healthy HIV-negative adults with no recently reported acute infections or vaccinations. All donors were Caucasian adults living in Nashville, Tennessee, USA. CD4+ T cells were enriched by magnetic negative selection; naive cells were then positively selected on CD45RA, and the negative fraction formed the memory subset. After blood collection by leukapheresis, PBMCs were isolated using Ficoll-Histopaque density gradient centrifugation and then cryopreserved in the vapor phase of liquid nitrogen. Analytical flow cytometry was used to check the purity and quantity of every magnetically sorted T cell population. Genomic DNA was isolated from every sorted fraction and measured by UV absorbance on a Nanodrop 2000c.

In this chain, TRBV29-1 is recombined with TRBJ2-1, with the D assignment possibly TRBD1 or TRBD2, given 5 matching bases for each. The TCR sequence derives from a man between 25 and 39 years old in good health. Sequencing input: naive CD4+ T cells sorted from blood. The cell subset or site label for this specimen denotes: CD45RA+ positively selected. The CDR3 corresponds to CSGGSFSYNEQFF. The nucleotides are TGCAGTGGGGGTTCCTTCTCCTACAATGAGCAGTTCTTC.